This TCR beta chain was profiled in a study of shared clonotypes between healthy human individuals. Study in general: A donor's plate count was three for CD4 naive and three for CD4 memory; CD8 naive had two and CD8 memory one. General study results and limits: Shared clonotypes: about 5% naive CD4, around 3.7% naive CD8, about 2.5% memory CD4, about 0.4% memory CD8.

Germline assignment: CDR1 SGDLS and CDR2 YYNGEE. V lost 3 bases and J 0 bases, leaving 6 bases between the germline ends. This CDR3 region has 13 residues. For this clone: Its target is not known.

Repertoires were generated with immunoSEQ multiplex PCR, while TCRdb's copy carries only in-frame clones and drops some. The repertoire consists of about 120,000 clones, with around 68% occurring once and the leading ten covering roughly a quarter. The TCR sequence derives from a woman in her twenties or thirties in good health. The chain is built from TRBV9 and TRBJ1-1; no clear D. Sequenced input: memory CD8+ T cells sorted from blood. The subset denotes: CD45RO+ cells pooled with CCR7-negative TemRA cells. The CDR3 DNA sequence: TGTGCCAGCAGCGAAAGGATGAACACTGAAGCTTTCTTT. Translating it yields CASSERMNTEAFF.